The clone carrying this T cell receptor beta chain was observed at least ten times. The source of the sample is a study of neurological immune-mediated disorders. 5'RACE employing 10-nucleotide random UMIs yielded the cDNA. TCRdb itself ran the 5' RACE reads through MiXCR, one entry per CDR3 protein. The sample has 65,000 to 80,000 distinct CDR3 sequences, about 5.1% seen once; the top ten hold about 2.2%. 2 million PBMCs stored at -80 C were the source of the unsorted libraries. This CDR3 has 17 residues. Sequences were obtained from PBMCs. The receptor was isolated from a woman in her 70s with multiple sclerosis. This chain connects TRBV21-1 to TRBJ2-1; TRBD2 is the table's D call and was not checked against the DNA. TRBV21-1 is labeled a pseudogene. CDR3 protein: CASSKPSSVWPYNEQFF. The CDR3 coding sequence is TGTGCCAGCAGCAAACCCTCTAGCGTGTGGCCCTACAATGAGCAGTTCTTC.